The present entry profiles one T cell receptor beta chain with its context. The germline CDR1 and CDR2 sequences are GTSNPN and SVGIG (reference sequence). This CDR3 is 16 amino acids long. V lost 2 bases to trimming and J lost 5 bases, with 21 bases between them. The data are from a study of blood T cell repertoires in COVID-19. Whole-study context: COVID-19 samples collected from the United States, Italy and Spain covered acute and convalescent phases. From T cells, B-cell-depleted T cells, or PBMCs came the material, which was cDNA or gDNA.

Original data processing: From reference gene primer amplification, estimates of nucleated cell counts were derived. Only in-frame clones appear in the TCRdb table, and some are missing; sequencing was by immunoSEQ multiplex PCR. From that table come the V and J calls and clone size; the DNA was used to work out D and trimming. The sample includes about 100,000 clones, roughly 90% of them seen just once. The sequenced material came from peripheral blood. The genes are TRBV30 and TRBJ1-2, with D possibly TRBD1 on 5 matching bases. This clonotype originated in a man between 25 and 39 years old in a cohort sampled during active COVID-19. The CDR3 loop is CAWSPPRGEGSYGYTF. The CDR3 nucleotides read TGTGCCTGGAGTCCCCCCCGGGGGGAGGGGAGTTATGGCTACACCTTC.